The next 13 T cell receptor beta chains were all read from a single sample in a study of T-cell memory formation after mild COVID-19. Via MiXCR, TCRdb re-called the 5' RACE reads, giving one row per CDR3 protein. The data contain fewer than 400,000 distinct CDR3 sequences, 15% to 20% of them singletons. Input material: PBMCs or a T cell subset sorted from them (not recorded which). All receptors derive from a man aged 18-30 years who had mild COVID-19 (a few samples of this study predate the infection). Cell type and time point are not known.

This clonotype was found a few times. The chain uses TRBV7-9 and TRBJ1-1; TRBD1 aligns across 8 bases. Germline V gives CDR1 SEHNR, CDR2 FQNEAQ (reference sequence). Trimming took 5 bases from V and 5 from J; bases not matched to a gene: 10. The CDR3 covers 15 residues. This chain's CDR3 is CASSTWARGLTEAFF. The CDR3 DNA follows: TGTGCCAGCAGCACCTGGGCCAGGGGGCTAACTGAAGCTTTCTTT.

The CDR3 DNA reads TGTGCCAGCAGCTTAATCGGTGCGGCCGGGGAAAGTCAGCCCCAGCATTTT. It encodes CASSLIGAAGESQPQHF. The chain employs TRBV7-2 and TRBJ1-5; D gene uncertain. Trimming took off 2 bases at V and 6 bases at J, with 20 bases between the two ends. CDR1 is SGHTA, CDR2 FQGNSA, per germline. The CDR3 loop spans 17 amino acids.

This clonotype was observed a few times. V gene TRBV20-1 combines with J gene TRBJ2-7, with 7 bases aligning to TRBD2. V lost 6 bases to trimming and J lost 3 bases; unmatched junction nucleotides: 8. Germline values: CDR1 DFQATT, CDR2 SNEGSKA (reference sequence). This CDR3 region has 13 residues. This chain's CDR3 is CSALATGGYEQYF. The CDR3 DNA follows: TGCAGTGCCCTAGCTACGGGGGGCTACGAGCAGTACTTC.

CDR3 in amino acids: CAVRAGTRREQFF. The CDR3 region has the DNA TGTGCCGTAAGGGCGGGGACCCGGAGGGAGCAGTTCTTC. This sequence joins TRBV6-5 and TRBJ2-1; tentative D call: TRBD2 (6 bases). V was trimmed by 11 bases and J by 10 bases, leaving 21 bases between them. This CDR3 region has 13 residues. Germline V CDR1 and CDR2: MNHEY, SVGAGI.

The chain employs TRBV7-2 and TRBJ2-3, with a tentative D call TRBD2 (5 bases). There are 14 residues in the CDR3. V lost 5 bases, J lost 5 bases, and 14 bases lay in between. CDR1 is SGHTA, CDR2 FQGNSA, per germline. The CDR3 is CASSQGLRLDTQYF. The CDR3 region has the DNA TGTGCCAGCAGCCAAGGACTCCGGCTAGATACGCAGTATTTT.

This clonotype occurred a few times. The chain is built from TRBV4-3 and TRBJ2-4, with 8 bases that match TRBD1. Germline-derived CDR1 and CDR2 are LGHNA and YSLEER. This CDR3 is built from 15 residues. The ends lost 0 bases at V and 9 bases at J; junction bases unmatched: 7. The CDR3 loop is CASSQEIGQGSIQYF. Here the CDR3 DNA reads TGCGCCAGCAGCCAAGAAATCGGACAGGGAAGCATTCAGTACTTC.

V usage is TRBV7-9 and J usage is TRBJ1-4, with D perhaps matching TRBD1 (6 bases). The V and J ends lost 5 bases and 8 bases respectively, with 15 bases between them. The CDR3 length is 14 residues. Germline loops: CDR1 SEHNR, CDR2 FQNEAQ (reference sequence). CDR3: CASSEAGDREKLFF. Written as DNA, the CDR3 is TGTGCCAGCAGCGAGGCGGGCGACAGGGAAAAACTGTTTTTT.

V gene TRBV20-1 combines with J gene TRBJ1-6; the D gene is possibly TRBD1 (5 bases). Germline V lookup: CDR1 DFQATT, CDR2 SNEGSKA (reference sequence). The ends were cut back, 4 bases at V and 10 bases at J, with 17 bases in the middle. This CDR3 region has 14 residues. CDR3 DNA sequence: TGCAGTGCTAAAACCGGGACGGCACAGTCACCCCTCCACTTT. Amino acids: CSAKTGTAQSPLHF.

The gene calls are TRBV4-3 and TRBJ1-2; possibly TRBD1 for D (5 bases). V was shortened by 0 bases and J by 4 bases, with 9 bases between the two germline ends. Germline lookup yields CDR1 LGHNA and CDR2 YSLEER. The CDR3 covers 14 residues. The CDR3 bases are TGCGCCAGCAGCCAAGATCCAGGGCCCTATGGCTACACCTTC. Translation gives CASSQDPGPYGYTF.

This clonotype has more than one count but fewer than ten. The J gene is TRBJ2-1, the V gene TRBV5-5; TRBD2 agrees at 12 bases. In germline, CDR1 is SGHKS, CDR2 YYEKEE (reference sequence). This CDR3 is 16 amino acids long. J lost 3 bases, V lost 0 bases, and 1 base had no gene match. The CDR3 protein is CASSLGLAGVYNEQFF. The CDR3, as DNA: TGTGCCAGCAGCTTGGGACTAGCGGGGGTCTACAATGAGCAGTTCTTC.

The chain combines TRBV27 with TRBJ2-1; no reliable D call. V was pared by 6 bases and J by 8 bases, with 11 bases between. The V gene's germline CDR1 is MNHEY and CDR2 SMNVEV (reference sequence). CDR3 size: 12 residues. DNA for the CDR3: TGTGCCAGCAGCCACGCTGTTGATGAGCAGTTCTTC. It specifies CASSHAVDEQFF.

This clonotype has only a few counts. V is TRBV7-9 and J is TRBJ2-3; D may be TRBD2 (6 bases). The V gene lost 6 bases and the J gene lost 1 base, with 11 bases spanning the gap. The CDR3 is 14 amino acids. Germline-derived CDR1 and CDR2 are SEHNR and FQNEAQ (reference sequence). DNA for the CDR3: TGTGCCAGCAGGTCCCCGGGGGGCACAGATACGCAGTATTTT. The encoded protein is CASRSPGGTDTQYF.

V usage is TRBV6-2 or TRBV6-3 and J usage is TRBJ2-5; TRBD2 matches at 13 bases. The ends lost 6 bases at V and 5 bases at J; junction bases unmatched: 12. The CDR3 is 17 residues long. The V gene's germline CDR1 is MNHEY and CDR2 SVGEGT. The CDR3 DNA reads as TGTGCCAGCAGCTCCTGGACGACTAGCGGGGGGCCGGAGACCCAGTACTTC. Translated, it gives CASSSWTTSGGPETQYF.